This T cell receptor beta chain comes out of a study of blood T cell repertoires in COVID-19. Libraries were prepared by immunoSEQ multiplex PCR; TCRdb keeps only in-frame clonotypes and omits some of them. The sample records 200,000 to 250,000 clones, around 80% being singletons. Specimen: PBMCs or T cells enriched from blood (not recorded which). This sequence was found in a man aged 40-55 years who had recovered from COVID-19.

The CDR3 DNA follows: TGCGCCAGCAGCTTGGAAGGGGTAGGGGAGCAGTTCTTC. Translation gives CASSLEGVGEQFF. The chain couples TRBV5-1 to TRBJ2-1; D may be TRBD1 (5 bases). Trimming removed 0 bases from V and 10 bases from J, with 11 bases in between. Germline V gene lookup returns CDR1 SGHRS and CDR2 YFSETQ. The CDR3 contains 13 residues.